The present entry profiles one TCR beta chain with its context. The data were taken from a study of cytomegalovirus exposure and HLA in healthy donors. Primers for the PCR totalled 60 Vbeta and 13 Jbeta. Measured with immunoSEQ multiplex PCR; TCRdb has only the in-frame clones, and not every one. The table lists 100,000 to 150,000 clones, approximately 78% of them singletons. The CDR3 loop spans 13 amino acids. Germline loops: CDR1 ENHRY, CDR2 SYGVKD. J lost 9 bases, V lost 7 bases, and 8 bases had no gene match. The TCR comes from a man younger than 40 in good health and CMV-seropositive. The sequencing sample was made of PBMCs. The chain joins TRBV10-3 to TRBJ2-1; 8 nucleotides match TRBD1. The CDR3 bases are TGTGCCATCACTATAGACAGGGGAGCTGAGCAGTTCTTC. This gives the protein CAITIDRGAEQFF.